This entry lists 16 T cell receptor beta chains sequenced from one sample in a study of identical twins. TCRdb processed the 5' RACE reads anew with MiXCR; each CDR3 protein has one entry. The sample lists hundreds of thousands of distinct CDR3 sequences; 8% to 9% were seen once. The sample was also reused in another study, on yellow fever vaccine responses in identical twins.

Sequencing was carried out using memory (CD45RO+) T cells sorted from blood. These receptors came from a young woman in good health.

This clonotype was seen more than once but under ten times. This CDR3 is CASGPGLYNEKLFF. Here the CDR3 DNA reads TGTGCTAGTGGCCCGGGACTGTATAATGAAAAACTGTTTTTT. The chain carries TRBV12-5 and TRBJ1-4; TRBD1 is a possible D gene (5 bases). The ends were cut back, 6 bases at V and 4 bases at J, with 12 bases in the middle. The CDR3 runs to 14 residues. Germline CDR1 reads LGHNT; CDR2 reads FRNRAP. The variable domain in full, completed from reference TRBV12-5 and TRBJ1-4, reads DARVTQTPRHKVTEMGQEVTMRCQPILGHNTVFWYRQTMMQGLELLAYFRNRAPLDDSGMPKDRFSAEMPDATLATLKIQPSEPRDSAVYFCASGPGLYNEKLFFGSGTQLSVL.

The genes are TRBV7-2 and TRBJ1-1, with TRBD1 matching 8 bases. The trim removed 2 bases at V and 6 bases at J, leaving 5 bases unmatched. Germline assignment: CDR1 SGHTA and CDR2 FQGNSA. The CDR3 loop spans 14 amino acids. Here the CDR3 DNA reads TGTGCCAGCAGCTTACCGACAGGGGCCCCTGAAGCTTTCTTT. Encoded protein: CASSLPTGAPEAFF.

This clonotype has only a few counts. The V call is TRBV20-1, the J call TRBJ1-1, with D possibly matching TRBD1 (5 bases). The CDR3 has 13 amino acids. V gave up 0 bases and J gave up 7 bases, with 12 bases separating them. In germline, CDR1 is DFQATT, CDR2 SNEGSKA (reference sequence). The CDR3 protein is CSARERGAGEAFF. Written as DNA, the CDR3 is TGCAGTGCTAGAGAAAGGGGAGCTGGTGAAGCTTTCTTT.

This clonotype occurred many times. This sequence joins TRBV10-3 and TRBJ2-1; 9 bases fit TRBD2. Per the germline V gene, CDR1 is ENHRY and CDR2 is SYGVKD. The J segment lost 8 bases and the V segment lost 5 bases, leaving 10 bases of the junction unmatched. The CDR3 runs 15 residues. In nucleotides, the CDR3 is TGTGCCATCAGTCAGCGGGAGGACCCCGGGGATGAGCAGTTCTTC. Translating gives CAISQREDPGDEQFF.

The chain couples TRBV9 to TRBJ2-2, with TRBD2 as a possible D gene (5 bases). Germline CDR1 reads SGDLS; CDR2 reads YYNGEE. This CDR3 is 15 amino acids long. Trimming shortened V by 0 bases and J by 7 bases, and 13 bases separated the two germline ends. The CDR3 bases are TGTGCCAGCAGCGTAGAGGTCGGGGTGGTCGGGGAGCTGTTTTTT. Translating gives CASSVEVGVVGELFF. The full variable domain, completed using reference TRBV9 and TRBJ2-2, is DSGVTQTPKHLITATGQRVTLRCSPRSGDLSVYWYQQSLDQGLQFLIQYYNGEERAKGNILERFSAQQFPDLHSELNLSSLELGDSALYFCASSVEVGVVGELFFGEGSRLTVL.

This clonotype was counted at least ten times. The J gene is TRBJ2-1, the V gene TRBV10-3; D not resolved. CDR3 length equals 11 residues. The germline gives CDR1 ENHRY, CDR2 SYGVKD. Trimming took off 3 bases at V and 7 bases at J, with 4 bases between the two ends. The CDR3 sequence is CAISDANEQFF. The CDR3 bases are TGTGCCATCAGTGACGCGAATGAGCAGTTCTTC.

The table lists this clonotype with a few counts. This chain links TRBV10-1 with TRBJ2-1, with 7 bases identical to TRBD1. CDR1 WNHNN and CDR2 SYGVQD come from the germline V gene (reference sequence). This CDR3 is built from 14 residues. The J segment lost 9 bases and the V segment lost 10 bases, leaving 15 bases of the junction unmatched. The CDR3 here is CATQMTGTLGEQFF. The CDR3 coding sequence is TGCGCCACCCAAATGACAGGGACCCTAGGTGAGCAGTTCTTC.

There are a few counts of this clonotype. The V call is TRBV4-1, the J call TRBJ2-7; 12 positions match TRBD1. The CDR3 sequence is 14 residues long. Germline V gene sequence: CDR1 MGHRA, CDR2 YSYEKL. Trimming took 4 bases from V and 6 from J; bases not matched to a gene: 4. Here the CDR3 reads CASSPGTGGREQYF. In nucleotides, the CDR3 is TGCGCCAGCAGCCCCGGGACAGGGGGCCGCGAGCAGTACTTC.

The J gene is TRBJ2-3, the V gene TRBV3-1; D may be TRBD1 or TRBD2 (5 bases each). Deletions cut 2 bases from V and 6 bases from J, with 12 bases between. The CDR3 is made up of 14 amino acids. The germline V gene encodes CDR1 LGHDT and CDR2 YNNKEL (reference sequence). CDR3 amino acids: CASSQRSGRDTQYF. The CDR3 bases are TGTGCCAGCAGCCAACGTTCGGGGCGGGATACGCAGTATTTT.

The chain employs TRBV20-1 and TRBJ2-1; D ambiguous. The ends were cut back, 5 bases at V and 2 bases at J, with 1 base in the middle. The germline gives CDR1 DFQATT, CDR2 SNEGSKA (reference sequence). CDR3 size: 10 residues. CDR3 DNA: TGCAGTGCTGCCTACAATGAGCAGTTCTTC. Its translation is CSAAYNEQFF.

V is TRBV6-4 and J is TRBJ2-3; the D gene is possibly TRBD1 (6 bases). Trimming took off 4 bases at V and 6 bases at J, with 17 bases between the two ends. Germline assignment: CDR1 MRHNA and CDR2 SNTAGT. This CDR3 has 15 amino acids. The CDR3 region has the DNA TGTGCCAGCAGTGCAGCGGACAGCCCCTCCGATACGCAGTATTTT. Residues: CASSAADSPSDTQYF.

This clonotype was counted at least ten times. The chain employs TRBV28 and TRBJ1-6, with 9 bases that match TRBD1. V trimming: 7 bases; J trimming: 1 base; junction bases outside the gene matches: 8. Looked up from germline, CDR1 is MDHEN and CDR2 is SYDVKM. CDR3 length: 17 amino acids. The CDR3 nucleotides read TGTGCCAGCATTGGAACAGGGGGCATTTCCTATAATTCACCCCTCCACTTT. Its protein is CASIGTGGISYNSPLHF. The whole variable domain, remainder taken from reference TRBV28 and TRBJ1-6, is DVKVTQSSRYLVKRTGEKVFLECVQDMDHENMFWYRQDPGLGLRLIYFSYDVKMKEKGDIPEGYSVSREKKERFSLILESASTNQTSMYLCASIGTGGISYNSPLHFGNGTRLTVT.

This clonotype was found a few times. The V call is TRBV6-2 or TRBV6-3, the J call TRBJ2-3, with D perhaps TRBD2 (6 bases). The CDR3 runs 15 residues. Germline assignment: CDR1 MNHEY and CDR2 SVGEGT. The ends were cut back, 2 bases at V and 10 bases at J, with 19 bases in the middle. The CDR3 here is CASSYLSPFPGAQYF. CDR3 nucleotide sequence: TGTGCCAGCAGTTACCTTAGCCCATTTCCGGGGGCGCAGTATTTT.

This clonotype was counted only a few times. The chain combines TRBV20-1 with TRBJ2-7, with D tentatively TRBD1 (6 bases). V dropped 3 bases and J dropped 5 bases, with 26 bases sitting between them. Germline CDR1 reads DFQATT; CDR2 reads SNEGSKA (reference sequence). CDR3 length: 17 amino acids. CDR3 amino acids: CSASGRLGRGRSDEQYF. DNA for the CDR3: TGCAGTGCTAGCGGTAGATTGGGCAGGGGTAGGTCCGACGAGCAGTACTTC.

The V gene is TRBV20-1, the J gene TRBJ1-1; TRBD1 is a possible D gene (5 bases). Germline CDR1 DFQATT, CDR2 SNEGSKA (reference sequence). The CDR3 loop spans 13 amino acids. V lost 4 bases, J lost 3 bases, and 12 bases lay in between. The CDR3 here is CSAIQGGDTEAFF. CDR3 coding DNA: TGCAGTGCTATCCAGGGAGGGGACACTGAAGCTTTCTTT.

This chain uses TRBV6-4 with TRBJ2-2; 7 bases agree with TRBD1. J was trimmed by 4 bases and V by 5 bases; bases with no gene match: 1. Germline V gene lookup returns CDR1 MRHNA and CDR2 SNTAGT. This CDR3 is built from 13 residues. The CDR3 loop reads CASSRDSTGELFF. The CDR3 DNA sequence: TGTGCCAGCAGTAGGGACAGCACCGGGGAGCTGTTTTTT.